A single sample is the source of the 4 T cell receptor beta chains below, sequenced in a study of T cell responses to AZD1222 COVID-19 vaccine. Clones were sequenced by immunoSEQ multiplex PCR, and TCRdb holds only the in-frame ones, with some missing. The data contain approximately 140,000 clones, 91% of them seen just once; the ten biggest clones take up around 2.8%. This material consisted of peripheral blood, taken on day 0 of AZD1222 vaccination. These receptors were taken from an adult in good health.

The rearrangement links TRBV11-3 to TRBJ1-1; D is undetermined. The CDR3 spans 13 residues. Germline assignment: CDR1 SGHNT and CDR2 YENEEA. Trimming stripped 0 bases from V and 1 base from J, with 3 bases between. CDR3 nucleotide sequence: TGTGCCAGCAGCTTAGATCCGAACACTGAAGCTTTCTTT. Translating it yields CASSLDPNTEAFF.

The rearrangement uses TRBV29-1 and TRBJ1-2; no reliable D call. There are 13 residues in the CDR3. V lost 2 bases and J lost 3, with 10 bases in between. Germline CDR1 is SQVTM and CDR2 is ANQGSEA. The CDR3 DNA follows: TGCAGCGTTGAATGGGAGCGATACTATGGCTACACCTTC. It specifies CSVEWERYYGYTF.

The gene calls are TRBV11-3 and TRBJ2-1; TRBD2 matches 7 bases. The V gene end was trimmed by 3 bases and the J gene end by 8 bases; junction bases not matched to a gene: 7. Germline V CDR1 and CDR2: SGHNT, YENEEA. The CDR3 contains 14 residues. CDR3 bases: TGTGCCAGCAGCTTCACTAGCGTCATCGATGAGCAGTTCTTC. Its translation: CASSFTSVIDEQFF.

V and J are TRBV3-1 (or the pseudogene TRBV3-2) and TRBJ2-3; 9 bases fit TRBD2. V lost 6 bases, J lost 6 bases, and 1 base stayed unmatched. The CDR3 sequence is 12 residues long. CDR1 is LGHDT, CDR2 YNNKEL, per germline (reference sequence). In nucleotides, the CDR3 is TGTGCCAGCAGTACTAGCGGGGATACGCAGTATTTT. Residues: CASSTSGDTQYF.